These T cell receptor beta chains were read from a single sample in a study of blood T cell repertoires in COVID-19. The protocol was immunoSEQ multiplex PCR, while the TCRdb copy is restricted to in-frame clones and leaves out a portion. The table includes tens of thousands of clones, approximately 84% detected once. The source material was peripheral blood. The receptors were sampled from a man between 65 and 80 years old with active or convalescent COVID-19. Each CDR3 is given with its conserved first and last residue. Each record gives: clone size, J gene, V gene, D gene, CDR3 protein, CDR3 DNA. A D gene is named only where the DNA matches it firmly. Clone size is shown for a subset of rows, as once, few, many or a class of expanded clone.

. | TRBJ2-5 | TRBV18 | TRBD2 | CASSPGLAVQETQYF | TGTGCCAGCTCCCCGGGACTAGCGGTCCAAGAGACCCAGTACTTC
. | TRBJ1-5 | TRBV19 | TRBD1 | CASREQGSSNQPQHF | TGTGCCAGTAGGGAACAGGGGAGTAGCAATCAGCCCCAGCATTTT
. | TRBJ2-2 | TRBV5-6 | . | CATVGQNTGELFF | TGTGCCACCGTGGGACAGAACACCGGGGAGCTGTTTTTT
. | TRBJ1-2 | TRBV28 | . | CASSAEEVLLDGYTF | TGTGCCAGCAGTGCCGAGGAGGTCCTCTTGGATGGCTACACCTTC
. | TRBJ2-1 | TRBV5-5 | . | CASTSDPGPWEQFF | TGTGCCAGCACTTCGGATCCAGGCCCCTGGGAGCAGTTCTTC
. | TRBJ2-7 | TRBV27 | . | CASSLVLSSYEQYF | TGTGCCAGCAGTTTAGTCCTAAGCTCCTACGAGCAGTACTTC
. | TRBJ2-7 | TRBV28 | . | CASSRGSYEQYF | TGTGCCAGCAGTCGAGGATCCTACGAGCAGTACTTC
. | TRBJ2-2 | TRBV7-9 | . | CASIGPRVATRGGAGELFF | TGTGCCAGCATAGGACCTCGAGTGGCTACTAGGGGCGGGGCCGGGGAGCTGTTTTTT
. | TRBJ1-2 | TRBV28 | . | CASSLGGGGYGYTF | TGTGCCAGCAGTTTGGGGGGCGGGGGTTATGGCTACACCTTC
. | TRBJ2-3 | TRBV28 | TRBD2 | CASTLLEGLGTDTQYF | TGTGCCAGCACCCTGTTAGAGGGACTAGGGACAGATACGCAGTATTTT
. | TRBJ2-7 | TRBV6-2/TRBV6-3 | . | CASSYTRFEQYF | TGTGCCAGCAGTTACACCAGGTTCGAGCAGTACTTC
. | TRBJ1-6 | TRBV5-1 | . | CASSLTGVYNSPLHF | TGCGCCAGCAGCTTGACGGGGGTCTATAATTCACCCCTCCACTTT
. | TRBJ2-5 | TRBV5-6 | TRBD1 | CASSSQQGLQETQYF | TGTGCCAGCAGCTCCCAACAGGGGCTCCAAGAGACCCAGTACTTC
. | TRBJ2-7 | TRBV12-3/TRBV12-4 | . | CASSSGYEQYF | TGTGCCAGCAGTTCCGGTTACGAGCAGTACTTC
. | TRBJ2-7 | TRBV20-1 | TRBD2 | CSAIEREYEQYF | TGCAGTGCTATTGAGCGGGAGTACGAGCAGTACTTC
. | TRBJ2-7 | TRBV6-5 | TRBD1 | CASTATGSYEQYF | TGTGCCAGCACCGCGACAGGGTCCTACGAGCAGTACTTC
. | TRBJ2-7 | TRBV11-2 | . | CASRPPGGPYEQYF | TGTGCCAGCAGGCCCCCCGGGGGTCCCTACGAGCAGTACTTC
. | TRBJ2-1 | TRBV12-5 | TRBD2 | CASGPGLAGVREQFF | TGTGCTAGTGGTCCGGGACTAGCGGGAGTACGTGAGCAGTTCTTC
. | TRBJ2-7 | TRBV5-6 | . | CASSQNYEQYF | TGTGCCAGCAGCCAGAACTACGAGCAGTACTTC
. | TRBJ1-1 | TRBV29-1 | . | CSVERRQNTEAFF | TGCAGCGTTGAACGACGACAGAACACTGAAGCTTTCTTT
. | TRBJ2-7 | TRBV13 | . | CASSELRVSRWEQYF | TGTGCCAGCAGCGAACTCCGAGTCTCGCGGTGGGAGCAGTACTTC
. | TRBJ2-7 | TRBV6-6 | TRBD2 | CASRILAGYEQYF | TGTGCCAGCCGAATACTAGCGGGGTACGAGCAGTACTTC
. | TRBJ2-7 | TRBV11-2 | TRBD2 | CASSPRTSGRDEQYF | TGTGCCAGCAGCCCCCGGACTAGCGGTAGGGACGAGCAGTACTTC
. | TRBJ2-7 | TRBV3-1/TRBV3-2 | TRBD1 | CASSPVRQGNSYEQYF | TGTGCCAGCAGCCCCGTACGACAGGGGAACTCCTACGAGCAGTACTTC
. | TRBJ2-5 | TRBV30 | . | CACRGPWAQYF | TGTGCCTGCAGAGGGCCGTGGGCCCAGTACTTC
. | TRBJ2-1 | TRBV30 | . | CAWSGIAHNEQFF | TGTGCCTGGAGTGGAATAGCGCACAATGAGCAGTTCTTC
once | TRBJ2-5 | TRBV27 | TRBD1 | CASAATGREETQYF | TGTGCCAGCGCGGCGACAGGGCGGGAAGAGACCCAGTACTTC
. | TRBJ1-1 | TRBV6-6 | TRBD1 | CASSLKITTGLGTEAFF | TGTGCCAGCAGTCTCAAAATAACGACAGGGCTTGGCACTGAAGCTTTCTTT
. | TRBJ2-7 | TRBV28 | TRBD1 | CASSPPPGGSNYEQYF | TGTGCCAGCAGTCCTCCCCCAGGGGGTAGTAACTACGAGCAGTACTTC
few | TRBJ2-2 | TRBV5-1 | . | CASSLWQANTGELFF | TGCGCCAGCAGCTTGTGGCAGGCTAACACCGGGGAGCTGTTTTTT
. | TRBJ1-2 | TRBV28 | TRBD1 | CASSSGTGGSYGYTF | TGTGCCAGCAGTTCCGGGACAGGGGGCTCTTACGGCTACACCTTC
once | TRBJ2-3 | TRBV3-1/TRBV3-2 | . | CASSPSTATDTQYF | TGTGCCAGCAGCCCTTCGACAGCCACAGATACGCAGTATTTT
many | TRBJ2-7 | TRBV7-2 | TRBD2 | CASSLRTSGDYYEQYF | TGTGCCAGCAGCCTTAGGACTAGCGGGGACTACTACGAGCAGTACTTC